This TCR beta chain was found in a study of regulatory T cells in long-lasting Graves disease (dated by TCRdb to the early 2020s). About the study as a whole: Newly diagnosed Graves' disease patients had taken antithyroid drugs for less than 3 months. Persistent Graves' disease patients were compared with newly diagnosed Graves' disease patients by peripheral blood TCR sequencing and RNA sequencing. The study was conducted in China and was registered as a clinical trial. A total of around 33 samples underwent TCR sequencing, from some 13 patients with persistent Graves' disease and some 20 patients with newly diagnosed Graves' disease.

V is pared back by 0 bases and J by 3 bases, with 13 bases lying between the germline termini. CDR1 and CDR2 are drawn from the germline V gene: SGDLS, YYNGEE. The CDR3 starts with the cysteine, ends with the phenylalanine, and has 15 residues. Of the read, only the CDR3 DNA is kept; its 45 bases are in frame from base 1. Read against the paper, the sample's time point label means: newly diagnosed GD, antithyroid drugs for less than 3 months. For both TCR sequencing and RNA sequencing, RNA was extracted from PBMCs in TRIzol. Graves' disease was diagnosed according to American Thyroid Association guidelines. Recruitment of patients was carried out at an endocrinology department in Xi'an, China. Each patient gave 9 to 10 milliliters of peripheral blood, collected in an EDTA anticoagulant tube. Ficoll Paque Plus density gradient separation was used to isolate PBMCs, and no further T cell sorting was done. An Agilent 2100 Bioanalyzer and agarose gel were used to assess RNA quality, and a NanoDrop 2000 was used to measure RNA concentration.

Broad study findings and their caveats: Patients with persistent disease shared more public clonotypes (about 2,500) than newly diagnosed patients did (about 1,000). TRBV28, TRBJ1-2 and TRBJ2-5 were preferentially used in persistent disease, while TRBV20-1 and TRBJ2-1 were favored in newly diagnosed disease. Sequencing and analysis were restricted to the TCR beta chain. Only peripheral blood was studied, because thyroid tissue, the primary lesion, was inaccessible. Persistent Graves' disease patients showed lower TCR Shannon entropy and fewer highly expanded clones than newly diagnosed patients, suggesting clonal expansion. As a limitation, the authors acknowledged that the small sample size may reduce accuracy.

Libraries were prepared through multiplex PCR. Reads for this sample came from an Illumina HiSeq 4000. iRepertoire HTBI primers and Arm-PCR amplification of CDR3 regions were used to construct TCR beta libraries. Before sequencing, the PCR products underwent gel purification. Per the original workflow: Gene usage analysis of CDR3 amino acid clonotypes relied on the approximately 60 TRBV and 15 or so TRBJ segments identified across samples. COPE and FqMerger were used to merge the filtered high-quality paired reads into contigs. BLAST was used to align contigs to the IMGT TRBV, TRBD and TRBJ reference genes, and CDR3 was defined following IMGT. Highly expanded clones were defined as clonotypes with a frequency above 0.1%. Repertoire diversity was measured by Shannon entropy, and V-J evenness by the Gini coefficient. Clonotypes shared by more than one individual were considered public. The raw public data were reprocessed by TCRdb itself: fastp quality trimming at Q25, MiXCR clonotype calling, in-frame beta chains only. Entries are consolidated by CDR3 protein sequence, retaining the most common genes and DNA. TCRdb's processing, not the authors' own work, is the source of the V and J calls. This sample holds around 320,000 distinct CDR3 sequences; 16% were observed only once. Jointly, the top ten make up 25% to 30% of the sample.

On this clonotype: There is no known antigen for this receptor. No qualities accompany the bases; no much larger clone lies one base away.

This sample also belongs to another study, concerning T cells in Graves' hyperthyroidism and ophthalmopathy. The second study also describes: A patient counted as having stable Graves' hyperthyroidism if no progression to ophthalmopathy occurred over 18 months of follow-up. Hyperthyroidism patients were newly diagnosed, with disease duration under 2 months, and aged 18 to 65 years. The study excluded patients with uncontrolled infections, other autoimmune diseases, pregnancy or lactation. Diagnoses relied on clinical symptoms, serum thyroxine and TRAb, thyroid ultrasound and orbital computed tomography. For the first round of RT-PCR on the TCR CDR3, the HTBI primer set was used together with the Qiagen OneStep RT-PCR kit. Most expanded thyroid clonotypes (frequency above 0.001) were also detected in blood, suggesting blood repertoires may reflect thyroid immune responses. A 13 V-J signature model separated ophthalmopathy from stable hyperthyroidism, with roughly 88% sensitivity and approximately 81% specificity in cross-validation and 80%/75% in testing. In validation, progression to ophthalmopathy was predicted by the model with about 70% sensitivity and around 76% specificity, a median of around 5.9 months before onset. To identify distinguishing TCR V-J signatures, a discovery cohort of about a hundred patients was used, comprising some 43 with Graves' ophthalmopathy and under 60 with stable Graves' hyperthyroidism. Prospective prediction of ophthalmopathy was tested in an independent validation cohort of fewer than 20 hyperthyroidism patients and some 17 patients who later progressed to ophthalmopathy. For training and testing, the 80 to 100 patients in the discovery cohort were randomly divided in a 7:3 ratio. In addition, the study compared T-cell repertoires in thyroid tissue and in blood from 6 or 7 Graves' hyperthyroidism patients. After sampling, hyperthyroidism patients received methimazole starting at 30 mg daily, and ophthalmopathy patients received high-dose intravenous methylprednisolone. Libraries were constructed in a second round of multiplex PCR, after which size selection and purification were carried out. The libraries were sequenced on an Illumina HiSeq2000 using paired-end 100 bp reads. SOAPnuke was used to process the raw data, throwing out any read that contained adapters or uncalled bases, had a mean Phred below 15, or lacked an exact constant-primer or identifier match. COPE v1.2.5 was used to merge the high-quality paired reads, and each unique nucleotide sequence was defined as a clonotype. MiTCR v1.1 was used to align the clonotypes against IMGT TRBV, TRBD and TRBJ reference segments. Only V-J combinations with frequency above 0.0001, covering 99% to 99.2% of repertoires, were analysed. A TCS score was defined as the ratio between F50 (clonal expansion) and ExV (chaos), using BLOSUM62-based TCRdist between CDR3 peptides within each V-J. Welch's t-statistics and random forest reduced just over 500 V-J features to 13, which were used in a naive Bayes classifier (R e1071). Sample size was not statistically predetermined, and investigators were not blinded to group allocation. According to the paper, TCR Vbeta CDR3 sequencing was carried out on about 140 peripheral blood samples, which came from under 50 ophthalmopathy, fewer than 80 hyperthyroidism and about 17 progressor patients.

This clonotype originated in a man aged 35 to 55 with Graves disease. Donor details come from another sample of the same person, matched by shared clones. Sample: peripheral blood mononuclear cells (PBMCs), taken at new diagnosis, from a patient treated with antithyroid drugs. Rearrangement joined TRBV9 to TRBJ2-7; the D gene is perhaps TRBD1, on 6 matching bases. The CDR3 in this case is CASSVEGGFHYEQYF. Read as DNA, the sequence is TGTGCCAGCAGCGTAGAAGGGGGTTTCCACTACGAGCAGTACTTC.